The sequence of this T cell receptor (beta chain) was determined in a study of blood T cell repertoires in COVID-19 (dated by TCRdb to 2020 to 2022). For the wider study: Collaborator samples came from the United States, Italy and Spain and covered acute and convalescent phases of COVID-19. The material from the prospective study consisted of cDNA or gDNA derived from T cells, B-cell-depleted T cells, or PBMCs. The dataset comprised deeply sampled blood TCRbeta repertoires from subjects exposed to, actively infected with, or recovered from COVID-19. A freely available public database, intended as a resource for researchers studying the immune response to SARS-CoV-2, is where the repertoires were released. Samples were obtained from the ongoing ImmuneRACE study (first 160 participants) and from 1,254 subjects provided by 6 global collaborators. The sample metadata nearly always contained a de-identified subject ID, COVID-19 status, age in years and sex. Where available, HLA class I and class II types were taken from metadata supplied by the sample provider and were not determined by assay-based typing. What the study reported, not specific to this receptor: The quantity of clinical and demographic metadata differed by source and by participant and was supplied without curation.

The collaborating institutions used their own protocols to collect whole blood in K2EDTA tubes. Collaborator samples were shipped for TCRbeta analysis as frozen whole blood, isolated PBMCs, or DNA extracted from either sample type. A single count supports this clone. Its antigen is unknown. Nothing much larger sits one base from this clone, and base qualities are not available. TCRbeta CDR3 regions were amplified from genomic DNA by means of the immunoSEQ Assay, a bias-controlled multiplex PCR. The study's processing was this. The number of nucleated cells in each sample was estimated from the amplification of reference gene primers within the assay. Sequence reads were collapsed and filtered to measure the absolute abundance of every unique TCRbeta CDR3 rearrangement. Productive Simpson clonality was computed per sample as the square root of Simpson's diversity index over productive rearrangements. As stored in TCRdb, this immuneACCESS dataset retains in-frame rearrangements with V and J assigned. A fraction of the clones does not appear; measured against another copy, unresolved V genes explain less than half of the discrepancy, and the remainder lacks a known reason. D and trimming come from the DNA, and the V and J calls and clone size come from that table. The sample records some 130,000 clones, approximately 83% of which are singletons. Clones ranked in the top ten supply 9.5% to 10% of the sample.

This TCR was recovered from a man in his forties with active or convalescent COVID-19. The sample was peripheral blood.

The CDR3 region has the sequence CASSFGGGNTEAFF. The nucleotides are TGTGCCAGCAGTTTCGGGGGGGGGAACACTGAAGCTTTCTTT. The sequence is built from TRBV27 and TRBJ1-1; the D region possibly corresponds to TRBD1 (5 bases align). The CDR3 covers 14 residues, taking in both the cysteine and the phenylalanine. CDR3 DNA only is kept here, 42 bases in frame from base 1. Per the germline V gene (reference sequence), MNHEY is the CDR1 and SMNVEV is the CDR2. Between the V and J ends, shortened by 3 bases and 1 base respectively, the junction contains 9 bases.